The 15 T cell receptor beta chains below come from one sample, sequenced in a study of blood T cell repertoires in COVID-19. The repertoire was sequenced with immunoSEQ multiplex PCR; TCRdb's copy has only in-frame clones and lacks some. Here the sample spans 95,000 to 150,000 clones, about 82% being singletons. The sample comprised peripheral blood. The receptor set was obtained from a man aged 60 to 69 with active or convalescent COVID-19.

The chain uses TRBV5-1 and TRBJ2-3; weak D call: TRBD2 (5 bases). The V end was cut by 4 bases, the J end by 1 base, with 16 bases between. CDR1 is SGHRS and CDR2 is YFSETQ in the germline V gene. The CDR3 is 16 amino acids. In nucleotides, the CDR3 is TGCGCCAGCAGCCCCGGGCGACAAGCGGGCACAGATACGCAGTATTTT. This codes for CASSPGRQAGTDTQYF.

There are a few counts of this clone. The rearrangement uses TRBV6-6 and TRBJ2-1, with TRBD2 identical over 10 bases. Trimming at V came to 5 bases and at J to 1 base, leaving 5 bases not matched to a gene. The CDR3 contains 16 residues. Germline V CDR1 and CDR2: MNHNY, SVGAGI (reference sequence). The CDR3 DNA follows: TGTGCCAGCAGTCGCCGGACTAGCGGTTCCTACAATGAGCAGTTCTTC. It codes for CASSRRTSGSYNEQFF.

The V and J genes are TRBV24-1 and TRBJ2-7, with 9 bases identical to TRBD1. In germline, CDR1 is KGHDR, CDR2 SFDVKD. V lost 2 bases to trimming and J lost 6 bases; unmatched junction nucleotides: 4. This CDR3 comprises 14 residues. CDR3 DNA: TGTGCCACCAGTGATTGGGACAGGGAGGGCGAGCAGTACTTC. This encodes CATSDWDREGEQYF.

The chain uses TRBV3-1 (or the pseudogene TRBV3-2) and TRBJ2-2; 7 nucleotides line up with TRBD2. With 1 base clipped from V and 3 bases from J, the junction kept 2 bases outside the gene matches. From germline, CDR1 is LGHDT and CDR2 YNNKEL (reference sequence). This CDR3 region has 15 residues. The chain's CDR3 is CASSQVAGDTGELFF. In nucleotides, the CDR3 is TGTGCCAGCAGCCAAGTTGCGGGGGACACCGGGGAGCTGTTTTTT.

The chain joins TRBV4-2 to TRBJ1-3, with D possibly being TRBD1 (5 bases). The CDR3 covers 14 residues. Germline V gene lookup returns CDR1 LGHNA and CDR2 YNFKEQ. V lost 6 bases and J 5 bases, leaving 14 bases between the germline ends. CDR3 sequence reads: CASRQQGGRNTIYF. The CDR3 nucleotides read TGTGCCAGCAGACAGCAGGGTGGTAGAAACACCATATATTTT.

As regards this clone: One end of the junction does not line up with germline, which may come from a read error. CDR3 sequence reads: CASSLVMGVGTF. As DNA, the CDR3 is TGTGCCAGCAGCTTGGTCATGGGCGTCGGTACCTTC. The chain couples TRBV5-8 to TRBJ2-7; D not certain. There are 12 residues in the CDR3. CDR1 and CDR2 from the germline V gene are SGHTS and YDEGEE.

V usage is TRBV15 and J usage is TRBJ2-7, with D perhaps TRBD1 (5 bases). The V end was cut by 5 bases, the J end by 3 bases, with 14 bases between. The germline CDR1 and CDR2 sequences are LNHNV and YYDKDF (reference sequence). The CDR3 contains 14 residues. CDR3: CATSSRKGVYEQYF. CDR3 nucleotide sequence: TGTGCCACCAGCTCTCGAAAAGGGGTCTACGAGCAGTACTTC.

The chain carries TRBV5-5 and TRBJ1-5, with D perhaps matching TRBD1 (5 bases). The V end was cut by 4 bases, the J end by 0 bases, with 11 bases between. CDR3 size: 15 residues. The germline V gene encodes CDR1 SGHKS and CDR2 YYEKEE (reference sequence). For the CDR3, the DNA is TGTGCCAGCAGCGCGCAGGGATATAGCAATCAGCCCCAGCATTTT. Translated: CASSAQGYSNQPQHF.

This clone was detected many times. This chain joins TRBV28 and TRBJ1-5; 9 bases match TRBD1. Germline V gives CDR1 MDHEN, CDR2 SYDVKM. The CDR3 totals 15 residues. V lost 7 bases, J lost 4 bases, and 8 bases stayed unmatched. CDR3 nucleotides: TGTGCCAGCAACTCCCCCGGGACAGGGAATCAGCCCCAGCATTTT. Translated, it gives CASNSPGTGNQPQHF.

The rearrangement links TRBV5-5 to TRBJ1-1; 9 bases map to TRBD1. This CDR3 comprises 15 residues. After removal of 4 bases from V and 0 bases from J, the junction contained 4 bases not matched to a gene. The germline gives CDR1 SGHKS, CDR2 YYEKEE (reference sequence). The CDR3 DNA reads as TGTGCCAGCAGCCACGGGACAGGGATGAACACTGAAGCTTTCTTT. This encodes CASSHGTGMNTEAFF.

The chain combines TRBV18 with TRBJ2-7; a possible D gene is TRBD1 (6 bases). Germline CDR1 KGHSH, CDR2 LQKENI. V was pared by 2 bases and J by 7 bases, with 15 bases between. The CDR3 consists of 14 residues. CDR3 DNA sequence: TGTGCCAGCTCACCATCGGACAGATCGAAGGAGCAGTACTTC. Its protein product is CASSPSDRSKEQYF.

The CDR3 DNA reads TGTGCCAGCAGTTACAGGGGGCTGGATGAAGCTTTCTTT. Translated, it gives CASSYRGLDEAFF. The V call is TRBV6-2 or TRBV6-3, the J call TRBJ1-1; TRBD1 matches at 7 bases. The germline CDR1 and CDR2 sequences are MNHEY and SVGEGT. Trimming took 2 bases from V and 7 from J; bases not matched to a gene: 4. This CDR3 is 13 amino acids long.

J is TRBJ2-3 and V is TRBV24-1, with 11 bases identical to TRBD2. Losses at the gene ends were 9 bases for V and 6 bases for J; bases not matched to a gene: 4. Per germline, CDR1 KGHDR and CDR2 SFDVKD. The CDR3 is 13 residues long. CDR3 sequence (DNA): TGTGCCACCGCGTTAGCGGGAGGGGATACGCAGTATTTT. Protein: CATALAGGDTQYF.

V gene TRBV6-2 or TRBV6-3 combines with J gene TRBJ2-1, with TRBD1 identical over 10 bases. The J segment lost 9 bases and the V segment lost 5 bases, leaving 7 bases of the junction unmatched. Germline CDR1 is MNHEY and CDR2 is SVGEGT. The CDR3 contains 14 residues. The chain's CDR3 is CASSPGTGVLEQFF. DNA for the CDR3: TGTGCCAGCAGTCCCGGGACAGGGGTTCTTGAGCAGTTCTTC.

This chain uses TRBV7-3 with TRBJ2-3; TRBD2 aligns across 8 bases. The CDR3 contains 15 residues. Germline loops: CDR1 SGHTA, CDR2 FQGTGA. Germline trimming cut 2 bases from V and 5 bases from J; bases unmatched to any gene: 6. The CDR3 nucleotides read TGTGCCAGCAGCTTAGCGGGAGGATCGGGAGATACGCAGTATTTT. It yields the protein CASSLAGGSGDTQYF.